These T cell receptor beta chains were read from a single sample in a study of T-cell reconstitution after alpha-beta-depleted transplantation in children. One entry per CDR3 protein, called by TCRdb with MiXCR from the PCR reads. The profile shows about 120,000 distinct CDR3 sequences, approximately 10% of them singletons. The sequenced sample was PBMCs, obtained before TCRalphabeta/CD19-depleted stem cell transplant. These receptors came from a boy aged 2 to 10 with acute lymphoblastic leukemia, due to receive a stem cell transplant. Both conserved end residues are part of each CDR3. The D gene is left open where the match is weak. Size values are once, few and many counts, or a class for expanded clones, and some rows have none.

D gene: -; V gene: TRBV20-1; J gene: TRBJ2-1; CDR3 length: 17; clone size: -; CDR3 DNA: TGCAGTGCTAGAGTTCTGATAAGCGGAAACGTCTTCAATGAGCAGTTCTTC; CDR3 protein: CSARVLISGNVFNEQFF
D gene: TRBD1; V gene: TRBV7-6; J gene: TRBJ2-3; CDR3 length: 16; clone size: many; CDR3 DNA: TGTGCCAGCAGACCCCAGGGACAGACTAGCACAGATACGCAGTATTTT; CDR3 protein: CASRPQGQTSTDTQYF
D gene: -; V gene: TRBV20-1; J gene: TRBJ1-2; CDR3 length: 11; clone size: many; CDR3 DNA: TGCATTCACCTCGGGCCCGATGGCTACACCTTC; CDR3 protein: CIHLGPDGYTF
D gene: -; V gene: TRBV6-2/TRBV6-3; J gene: TRBJ2-7; CDR3 length: 15; clone size: -; CDR3 DNA: TGTGCCAGCAGTTACGGTATACTCCCCGCCTACGAGCAGTACTTC; CDR3 protein: CASSYGILPAYEQYF
D gene: -; V gene: TRBV30; J gene: TRBJ1-5; CDR3 length: 13; clone size: -; CDR3 DNA: TGTGCCTGGAGTGGACAGGGCAATCAGCCCCAGCATTTT; CDR3 protein: CAWSGQGNQPQHF
D gene: TRBD2; V gene: TRBV7-2; J gene: TRBJ2-2; CDR3 length: 17; clone size: -; CDR3 DNA: TGTGCCAGCAGCCCGGGACTAGCGGGAGGGCCGATCGGGGAGCTGTTTTTT; CDR3 protein: CASSPGLAGGPIGELFF
D gene: TRBD2; V gene: TRBV7-9; J gene: TRBJ2-3; CDR3 length: 15; clone size: few; CDR3 DNA: TGTGCCAGCAGCTTAACTAGCGGGATGACAGATACGCAGTATTTT; CDR3 protein: CASSLTSGMTDTQYF
D gene: TRBD1; V gene: TRBV7-2; J gene: TRBJ1-2; CDR3 length: 19; clone size: few; CDR3 DNA: TGTGCCAGCGGTACTCCTTCCGACAGGGATTGGGCTATTGACTATGGCTACACCTTC; CDR3 protein: CASGTPSDRDWAIDYGYTF
D gene: TRBD1; V gene: TRBV5-4; J gene: TRBJ2-1; CDR3 length: 13; clone size: many; CDR3 DNA: TGTGCCAGCAGCTTGACAGGGGCCCATGAGCAGTTCTTC; CDR3 protein: CASSLTGAHEQFF
D gene: TRBD2; V gene: TRBV5-1; J gene: TRBJ2-1; CDR3 length: 13; clone size: few; CDR3 DNA: TGCGCCAGCACAACTCTAGCGGACAATGAGCAGTTCTTC; CDR3 protein: CASTTLADNEQFF
D gene: -; V gene: TRBV11-2; J gene: TRBJ1-1; CDR3 length: 14; clone size: -; CDR3 DNA: TGTGCCAGCAGCCCCCTGGGAGGGGCCACTGAAGCTTTCTTT; CDR3 protein: CASSPLGGATEAFF
D gene: TRBD1; V gene: TRBV6-2/TRBV6-3; J gene: TRBJ2-3; CDR3 length: 17; clone size: many; CDR3 DNA: TGTGCCAGCAGCCTCCAAACAGGGGTGGAGTATGCAGATACGCAGTATTTT; CDR3 protein: CASSLQTGVEYADTQYF
D gene: -; V gene: TRBV27; J gene: TRBJ1-2; CDR3 length: 13; clone size: -; CDR3 DNA: TGTGCCAGCAGTTTATCGAGGGACGGTGGCTACACCTTC; CDR3 protein: CASSLSRDGGYTF
D gene: -; V gene: TRBV12-3/TRBV12-4; J gene: TRBJ2-7; CDR3 length: 14; clone size: many; CDR3 DNA: TGTGCCAGCAGTTTTGGACAGCTTACCTACGAGCAGTACTTC; CDR3 protein: CASSFGQLTYEQYF
D gene: -; V gene: TRBV10-3; J gene: TRBJ2-7; CDR3 length: 11; clone size: few; CDR3 DNA: TGTGCCATCGATACCGGGGACGAGCAGTACTTC; CDR3 protein: CAIDTGDEQYF
D gene: -; V gene: TRBV15; J gene: TRBJ2-5; CDR3 length: 16; clone size: few; CDR3 DNA: TGTGCCACCAGCAGAGATCAAGCCAGGGTCCAAGAGACCCAGTACTTC; CDR3 protein: CATSRDQARVQETQYF
D gene: TRBD2; V gene: TRBV6-2/TRBV6-3; J gene: TRBJ2-1; CDR3 length: 13; clone size: many; CDR3 DNA: TGTGCCAGCAGGACTAGCGGGAGAGATGAGCAGTTCTTC; CDR3 protein: CASRTSGRDEQFF
D gene: TRBD1; V gene: TRBV10-3; J gene: TRBJ2-2; CDR3 length: 16; clone size: few; CDR3 DNA: TGTGCCATCAGTGAGTTGGGGACAGGGCAGACCGGGGAGCTGTTTTTT; CDR3 protein: CAISELGTGQTGELFF
D gene: TRBD2; V gene: TRBV20-1; J gene: TRBJ2-7; CDR3 length: 14; clone size: -; CDR3 DNA: TGCAGTGCTAGTTCGGGACTAGCGTATGACGAGCAGTACTTC; CDR3 protein: CSASSGLAYDEQYF
D gene: -; V gene: TRBV12-3/TRBV12-4; J gene: TRBJ2-1; CDR3 length: 15; clone size: -; CDR3 DNA: TGTGCCAGCAAGCCTAAACGGGGACCGTACAATGAGCAGTTCTTC; CDR3 protein: CASKPKRGPYNEQFF
D gene: -; V gene: TRBV11-2; J gene: TRBJ2-5; CDR3 length: 13; clone size: -; CDR3 DNA: TGTGCCAGCAGCTTAGATCCCCAAGAGACCCAGTACTTC; CDR3 protein: CASSLDPQETQYF
D gene: TRBD1; V gene: TRBV12-3/TRBV12-4; J gene: TRBJ1-1; CDR3 length: 14; clone size: many; CDR3 DNA: TGTGCCAGCAGTTCGGACAGGGGGAACACTGAAGCTTTCTTT; CDR3 protein: CASSSDRGNTEAFF
D gene: TRBD2; V gene: TRBV2; J gene: TRBJ2-1; CDR3 length: 16; clone size: few; CDR3 DNA: TGTGCCAGCAGCGCGACTAGCGGGAGGGCCATCAATGAGCAGTTCTTC; CDR3 protein: CASSATSGRAINEQFF
D gene: TRBD2; V gene: TRBV5-5; J gene: TRBJ2-1; CDR3 length: 18; clone size: many; CDR3 DNA: TGTGCCAGCAGCATGGGACTAGCGGTCCGGAGCTCCTACAATGAGCAGTTCTTC; CDR3 protein: CASSMGLAVRSSYNEQFF
D gene: -; V gene: TRBV20-1; J gene: TRBJ2-1; CDR3 length: 15; clone size: many; CDR3 DNA: TGCAGTGCTAGAGATACACTTCTATACCTCAATGAGCAGTTCTTC; CDR3 protein: CSARDTLLYLNEQFF
D gene: TRBD1; V gene: TRBV15; J gene: TRBJ1-3; CDR3 length: 17; clone size: few; CDR3 DNA: TGTGCCACCAGCGTAGTGGGACAGTTCTCCTCTGGAAACACCATATATTTT; CDR3 protein: CATSVVGQFSSGNTIYF
D gene: -; V gene: TRBV20-1; J gene: TRBJ1-5; CDR3 length: 12; clone size: -; CDR3 DNA: TGCAGTGCTAGAGGACAGTCTCAGCCCCAGCATTTT; CDR3 protein: CSARGQSQPQHF
D gene: -; V gene: TRBV19; J gene: TRBJ2-7; CDR3 length: 15; clone size: -; CDR3 DNA: TGTGCCAGTAGTCCCGGGAAGGGTAGCTCCTACGAGCAGTACTTC; CDR3 protein: CASSPGKGSSYEQYF
D gene: TRBD2; V gene: TRBV4-1; J gene: TRBJ2-6; CDR3 length: 19; clone size: few; CDR3 DNA: TGCGCCAGCAGCCAAGAAGGGCAGCGGGAGTTCTCTGGGGCCAACGTCCTGACTTTC; CDR3 protein: CASSQEGQREFSGANVLTF
D gene: -; V gene: TRBV20-1; J gene: TRBJ1-4; CDR3 length: 13; clone size: -; CDR3 DNA: TGCAGTGCTAGTATCGGGGGTTATGAAAAACTGTTTTTT; CDR3 protein: CSASIGGYEKLFF
D gene: -; V gene: TRBV28; J gene: TRBJ2-7; CDR3 length: 15; clone size: -; CDR3 DNA: TGTGCCAGCAGTTTCTCAGCGGCCGTGTCCTACGAGCAGTACTTC; CDR3 protein: CASSFSAAVSYEQYF
D gene: -; V gene: TRBV7-9; J gene: TRBJ1-1; CDR3 length: 12; clone size: few; CDR3 DNA: TGTGCCAGCAGCTTAGCTGGTGGCAGAGCTTTCTTT; CDR3 protein: CASSLAGGRAFF
D gene: -; V gene: TRBV20-1; J gene: TRBJ2-7; CDR3 length: 13; clone size: many; CDR3 DNA: TGCAGTGCTAGGAAAGGGGAAGCTGGGGGGCAGTACTTC; CDR3 protein: CSARKGEAGGQYF
D gene: TRBD2; V gene: TRBV20-1; J gene: TRBJ2-3; CDR3 length: 14; clone size: few; CDR3 DNA: TGCAGTGCTGAGGATAGCGGGAGGGCAGATACGCAGTATTTT; CDR3 protein: CSAEDSGRADTQYF
D gene: TRBD2; V gene: TRBV20-1; J gene: TRBJ2-7; CDR3 length: 15; clone size: few; CDR3 DNA: TGCAGTGGCTCAGCGGGTGCGGGAGATCCTGCCGAGCAGTACTTC; CDR3 protein: CSGSAGAGDPAEQYF
D gene: -; V gene: TRBV3-1; J gene: TRBJ1-5; CDR3 length: 12; clone size: once; CDR3 DNA: TGTGCCAGCAGCCAGCTGGGTCAGCCCCAGCATTTT; CDR3 protein: CASSQLGQPQHF
D gene: -; V gene: TRBV7-8; J gene: TRBJ2-7; CDR3 length: 15; clone size: many; CDR3 DNA: TGTGCCAGCAGCTTAGGGCCCTACAGGGAGGAGGAGCAGTACTTC; CDR3 protein: CASSLGPYREEEQYF
D gene: -; V gene: TRBV29-1; J gene: TRBJ1-1; CDR3 length: 13; clone size: -; CDR3 DNA: TGCAGCGTAGCCCAGCTGGGGGGGGGTTCCGCTTTCTTT; CDR3 protein: CSVAQLGGGSAFF
D gene: TRBD2; V gene: TRBV30; J gene: TRBJ2-1; CDR3 length: 15; clone size: few; CDR3 DNA: TGTGCTGGAGGTGGCGGGACTAGCGGGAGAAATGAGCAGTTCTTC; CDR3 protein: CAGGGGTSGRNEQFF
D gene: -; V gene: TRBV24-1; J gene: TRBJ2-1; CDR3 length: 13; clone size: many; CDR3 DNA: TGTGCCACCAGTGAACCAGGGGCCCATGAGCAGTTCTTC; CDR3 protein: CATSEPGAHEQFF
D gene: TRBD2; V gene: TRBV7-9; J gene: TRBJ2-3; CDR3 length: 17; clone size: medium-sized; CDR3 DNA: TGTGCCAGCGGCCGTAGTCCACTAGCGGGAGGCACAGATACGCAGTATTTT; CDR3 protein: CASGRSPLAGGTDTQYF
D gene: -; V gene: TRBV12-3/TRBV12-4; J gene: TRBJ2-1; CDR3 length: 14; clone size: many; CDR3 DNA: TGTGCCAGCAGTAAGCAGGCCTCCTACAATGAGCAGTTCTTC; CDR3 protein: CASSKQASYNEQFF
D gene: -; V gene: TRBV20-1; J gene: TRBJ2-2; CDR3 length: 11; clone size: -; CDR3 DNA: TGTGGGGGGCAGGGGGACGGGGAGCTGTTTTTT; CDR3 protein: CGGQGDGELFF
D gene: -; V gene: TRBV30; J gene: TRBJ2-1; CDR3 length: 15; clone size: few; CDR3 DNA: TGTGCCTGGGTCCCCCCCGGGTACTCCTACAATGAGCAGTTCTTC; CDR3 protein: CAWVPPGYSYNEQFF
D gene: TRBD2; V gene: TRBV4-2; J gene: TRBJ2-1; CDR3 length: 16; clone size: -; CDR3 DNA: TGTGCCAGCAGCCCTCCGGGGGAGCGGGAGTACAATGAGCAGTTCTTC; CDR3 protein: CASSPPGEREYNEQFF
D gene: -; V gene: TRBV5-1; J gene: TRBJ2-1; CDR3 length: 14; clone size: many; CDR3 DNA: TGCGCCAGCAGCTTGGTGGGCAGCCTACGTGAGCAGTTCTTC; CDR3 protein: CASSLVGSLREQFF
D gene: -; V gene: TRBV7-9; J gene: TRBJ2-3; CDR3 length: 13; clone size: -; CDR3 DNA: TGTGCCAGCAGCTTCCCAGCGGCAGATACGCAGTATTTT; CDR3 protein: CASSFPAADTQYF
D gene: TRBD1; V gene: TRBV6-6; J gene: TRBJ1-1; CDR3 length: 12; clone size: few; CDR3 DNA: TGTGCCAGCAGTTACGAGCGCAACAGGGGCCGATTT; CDR3 protein: CASSYERNRGRF
D gene: TRBD2; V gene: TRBV5-1; J gene: TRBJ2-5; CDR3 length: 16; clone size: few; CDR3 DNA: TGCGCCAGCAGCTCACCGGGACTAGCGAATCAAGAGACCCAGTACTTC; CDR3 protein: CASSSPGLANQETQYF